The entry below gives a single TCR beta chain sequence along with its context. The antigen is undetermined. Produced via immunoSEQ multiplex PCR; TCRdb's table is partial and in-frame only. The data contain some 60,000 clones, 75% to 90% of them seen just once; the ten biggest clones take up under 6.5%. This sample was taken from a study of T cell responses to AZD1222 COVID-19 vaccine. From germline, CDR1 is ENHRY and CDR2 SYGVKD. The V gene lost 6 bases and the J gene lost 3 bases, with 9 bases spanning the gap. The length of the CDR3 is 12 residues. Samples with a second dose at about 4 or about 12 weeks were pooled together. Findings of the study overall: There were mostly white British donors and more females than males, and clonal diversity was possibly underestimated. Samples come after the peak T cell response, not at day 14.

The origin of this receptor is an adult who received the AZD1222 COVID-19 vaccine. The specimen was peripheral blood, collected 28 days after the second AZD1222 dose. The chain is built from TRBV10-3 and TRBJ2-7, with D unresolved. CDR3 residues: CAISSDGYEQYF. The CDR3 bases are TGTGCCATCAGCAGCGACGGCTACGAGCAGTACTTC.